This T cell receptor (beta chain) was recovered during a study of T cell changes during pregnancy in multiple sclerosis. Produced via immunoSEQ multiplex PCR; TCRdb's table is partial and in-frame only. The profile shows under 120,000 clones, more than 85% of them singletons. V gave up 1 base and J gave up 4 bases; unmatched junction bases: 9. This CDR3 is 16 amino acids long. Per the germline V gene, CDR1 is LGHNA and CDR2 is YNFKEQ. This sequence was found in a female donor with multiple sclerosis, enrolled in a pregnancy study. The material sequenced was peripheral blood, taken after pregnancy. The chain carries TRBV4-2 and TRBJ1-2, with 7 nucleotides matching TRBD1. The CDR3 region has the DNA TGTGCCAGCAGCCAAGTTGGTACAGGGGATAGCTATGGCTACACCTTC. This translates into CASSQVGTGDSYGYTF.